This T cell receptor (beta chain) was sequenced in a study of T cells after yellow fever vaccination. Study-wide background: Where fractions had low cell numbers, libraries were prepared from them with the SMART-Seq v4 Ultra Low Input RNA kit.

This clonotype occurred a few times. Its antigen remains unknown. One end of the junction fails to match germline, which may point to a read error. Germline V gene data show CDR1 as SGHTA and CDR2 as FQGNSA. CDR3 length: 17 amino acids. Whole-study results and caveats: Among primary-vaccination clones, most reappeared after the booster, at 95% to 96% for CD4 and approximately 90% for CD8. The secondary T-cell response peaked on day 5, not day 15, but was weaker.

Researchers made TCR cDNA using 5'RACE template switching, and this step added a universal primer site and UMIs. MiXCR was run by TCRdb on the 5' RACE reads, yielding one entry per CDR3 protein. The sample lists nearly 550,000 distinct CDR3 sequences, 15% to 20% occurring once. Sequences were derived from PBMCs, sampled 15 days after the yellow fever booster vaccination. The gene calls are TRBV7-2 and TRBJ2-5; TRBD2 matches at 14 bases. The receptor was derived from a man aged 25-45 years who received the YFV17D yellow fever vaccine. CDR3 protein: CASSLTRLAGGQGTQYF. The CDR3, as DNA: TGTGCCAGCAGCTTGACCAGACTAGCGGGAGGGCAAGGGACCCAGTACTTC.